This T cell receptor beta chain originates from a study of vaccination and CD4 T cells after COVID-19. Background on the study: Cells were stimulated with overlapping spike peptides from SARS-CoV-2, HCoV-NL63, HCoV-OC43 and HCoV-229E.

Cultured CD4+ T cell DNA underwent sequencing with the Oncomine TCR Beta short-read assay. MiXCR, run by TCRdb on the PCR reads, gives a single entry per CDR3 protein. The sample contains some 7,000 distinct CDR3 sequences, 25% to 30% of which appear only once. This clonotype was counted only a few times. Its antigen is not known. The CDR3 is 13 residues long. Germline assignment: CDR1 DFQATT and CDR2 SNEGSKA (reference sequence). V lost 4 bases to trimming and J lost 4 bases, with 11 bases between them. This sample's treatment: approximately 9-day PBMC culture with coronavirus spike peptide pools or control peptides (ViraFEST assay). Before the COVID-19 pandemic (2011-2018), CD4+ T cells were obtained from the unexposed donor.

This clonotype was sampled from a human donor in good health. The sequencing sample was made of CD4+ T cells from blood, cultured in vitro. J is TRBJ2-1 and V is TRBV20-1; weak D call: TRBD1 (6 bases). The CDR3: CSAIQGPYNEQFF. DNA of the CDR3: TGCAGTGCTATTCAGGGGCCATACAATGAGCAGTTCTTC.